This T cell receptor beta chain was recovered during a study of blood T cells in healthy people across ages. The table lists this clonotype with a count of one. A much larger clonotype is one base distant, so this may be a read error. In germline, CDR1 is ENHRY, CDR2 SYGVKD. This CDR3 region has 14 residues. A second 7 to 11 cycle PCR used barcoded and J-beta primers. TCRdb independently ran MiXCR on the 5' RACE reads; one entry per CDR3 protein. In the table there are about 1 million distinct CDR3 sequences, 45% of which are singletons. Sequencing used blood. The clonotype comes from a woman aged 55 to 70 in good health. The chain couples TRBV10-3 to TRBJ2-5, with D perhaps TRBD1 or TRBD2 (6 bases each). The CDR3 is CVIGEGGKKETQYF. The CDR3 DNA is TGTGTCATCGGTGAAGGGGGGAAGAAAGAGACCCAGTACTTC.